In its sample, the clone carrying this TCR beta chain was seen many times. Its antigen is as yet unknown. Using RNA transcripts as the source, TCR beta CDR3 regions were amplified. Primed by the HTBI set, a first-round RT-PCR was run on the TCR CDR3. TCRdb re-analysed the multiplex PCR reads in MiXCR, keeping a single row per CDR3 protein. The table lists fewer than 700,000 distinct CDR3 sequences, roughly 16% of them singletons. Absent ophthalmopathy progression within 18 months defined stable Graves' hyperthyroidism. The hyperthyroidism patients had all been newly diagnosed, and their disease duration was under 2 months. Their ages ranged from 18 to 65 years. Diagnoses were established using clinical symptoms, serum thyroxine and TRAb, thyroid ultrasound and orbital computed tomography. The data were taken from a study of T cells in Graves' hyperthyroidism and ophthalmopathy. Study-wide points: Stable hyperthyroidism was told apart from ophthalmopathy by a model built on 13 V-J features.

Germline-derived CDR1 and CDR2 are SGHVS and FQNEAQ. V shed 7 bases and J shed 5 bases, with 21 bases lying between them. This CDR3 contains 16 residues. The chain combines TRBV7-8 with TRBJ2-1, with unresolved D. Specimen: blood. This clonotype was sampled from a woman in her thirties with Graves' hyperthyroidism. CDR3: CASTLHDPFLHNEQFF. The CDR3 DNA sequence: TGTGCCAGCACACTTCACGACCCCTTTCTACACAATGAGCAGTTCTTC.